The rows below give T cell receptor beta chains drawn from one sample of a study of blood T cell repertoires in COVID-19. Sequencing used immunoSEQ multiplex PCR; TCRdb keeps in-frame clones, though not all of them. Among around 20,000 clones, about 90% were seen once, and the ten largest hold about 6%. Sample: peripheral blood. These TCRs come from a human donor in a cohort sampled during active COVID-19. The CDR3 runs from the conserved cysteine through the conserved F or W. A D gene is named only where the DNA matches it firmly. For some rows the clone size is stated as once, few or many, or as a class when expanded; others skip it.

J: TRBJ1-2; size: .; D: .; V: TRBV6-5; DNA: TGTGCCAGCAGTTATCGACAAAACTATGGCTACACCTTC; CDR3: CASSYRQNYGYTF
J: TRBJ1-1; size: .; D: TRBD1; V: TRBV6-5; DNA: TGTGCCAGCGCATTACGACAGGGGACCACTGAAGCTTTCTTT; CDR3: CASALRQGTTEAFF
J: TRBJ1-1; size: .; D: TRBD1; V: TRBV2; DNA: TGTGCCAGCAGTGACCCCCGGACAGGGGACACTGAAGCTTTCTTT; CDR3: CASSDPRTGDTEAFF
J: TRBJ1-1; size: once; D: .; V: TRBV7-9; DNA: TGTGCCAGCAGCTTAGACAGACCGAACACTGAAGCTTTCTTT; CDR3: CASSLDRPNTEAFF
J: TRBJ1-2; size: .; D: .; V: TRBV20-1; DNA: TGCAGTGCTAGAGCAGATCGTGGCTACACCTTC; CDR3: CSARADRGYTF
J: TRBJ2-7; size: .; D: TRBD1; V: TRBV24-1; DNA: TGTGCCACCCAGGGGGCGAGCTACGAGCAGTACTTC; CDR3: CATQGASYEQYF
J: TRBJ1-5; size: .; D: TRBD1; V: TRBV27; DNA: TGTGCCAGCAGTCGCGGGACAGGATCGGGGCAGCCCCAGCATTTT; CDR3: CASSRGTGSGQPQHF
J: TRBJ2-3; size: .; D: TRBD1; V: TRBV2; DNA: TGTGCCAGCACTGACAGGGGGACAGATACGCAGTATTTT; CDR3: CASTDRGTDTQYF
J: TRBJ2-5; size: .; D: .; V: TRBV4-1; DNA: TGCGCCAGCAGCCAAGGACGGCCGGGAGCCTGGGAGACCCAGTACTTC; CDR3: CASSQGRPGAWETQYF
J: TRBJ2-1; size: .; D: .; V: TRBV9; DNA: TGTGCCAGCAGCGAAGGAGGAGACTGGTACAATGAGCAGTTCTTC; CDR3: CASSEGGDWYNEQFF
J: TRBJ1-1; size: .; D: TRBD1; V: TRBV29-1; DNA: TGCAGCGTTACCGGGACAGCTGAAGCTTTCTTT; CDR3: CSVTGTAEAFF
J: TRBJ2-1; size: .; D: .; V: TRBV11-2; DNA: TGTGCCAGCAGCTCGGGAGTTCAAACTTACAATGAGCAGTTCTTC; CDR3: CASSSGVQTYNEQFF
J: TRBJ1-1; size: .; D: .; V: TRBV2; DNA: TGTGCCAGCAGTGACCCCCGGGGAGGGAGGAGGCACACTGAAGCTTTCTTT; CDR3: CASSDPRGGRRHTEAFF
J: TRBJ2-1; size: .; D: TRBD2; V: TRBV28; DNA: TGTGCCAGCAGACCCGGACTAGCTCTTGAGCAGTTCTTC; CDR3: CASRPGLALEQFF
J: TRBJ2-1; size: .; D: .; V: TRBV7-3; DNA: TGTGCCAGCAGCCCCGACAGCGATTATGAGCAGTTCTTC; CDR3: CASSPDSDYEQFF
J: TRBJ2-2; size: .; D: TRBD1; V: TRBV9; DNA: TGTGCCAGCAGCCCCCTGGACAGGGCGGCAGCCGGGGAGCTGTTTTTT; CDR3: CASSPLDRAAAGELFF
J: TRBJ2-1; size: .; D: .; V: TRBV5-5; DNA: TGTGCCAGCAGGCTCGCTCACAGGGTGGAGTACAATGAGCAGTTCTTC; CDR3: CASRLAHRVEYNEQFF
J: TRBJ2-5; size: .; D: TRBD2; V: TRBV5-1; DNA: TGCGCCAGCAGCATGCTGGCTAGCGGGATTCAAGAGACCCAGTACTTC; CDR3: CASSMLASGIQETQYF
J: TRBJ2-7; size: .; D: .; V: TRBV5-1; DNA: TGCGCCAGCAGCTTGGCCAGCGGCGGGGCAAACTACGAGCAGTACTTC; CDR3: CASSLASGGANYEQYF
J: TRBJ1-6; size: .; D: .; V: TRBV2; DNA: TGTGCCAGCAGTGAAGGACAGGCGAATAATTCACCCCTCCACTTT; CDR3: CASSEGQANNSPLHF
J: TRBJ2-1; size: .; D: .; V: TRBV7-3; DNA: TGTGCCAGCAGCCAGTCGGACTTGACGCTCTCGGATGAGCAGTTCTTC; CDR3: CASSQSDLTLSDEQFF
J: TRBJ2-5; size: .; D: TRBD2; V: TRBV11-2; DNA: TGTGCCAGCAGCTTAGAGACTAGCGGGAGGAGAGAGACCCAGTACTTC; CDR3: CASSLETSGRRETQYF
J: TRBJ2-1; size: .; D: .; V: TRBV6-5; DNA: TGTGCCAGCAGGGGCCTTCAAAACTCCTACAATGAGCAGTTCTTC; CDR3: CASRGLQNSYNEQFF
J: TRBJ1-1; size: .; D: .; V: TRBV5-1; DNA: TGCGCCAGCAGCTTGTTGGGGCACACTGAAGCTTTCTTT; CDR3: CASSLLGHTEAFF
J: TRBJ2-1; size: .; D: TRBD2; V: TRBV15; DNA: TGTGCCACCTACAGCGGGGGCAATGAGCAGTTCTTC; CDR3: CATYSGGNEQFF
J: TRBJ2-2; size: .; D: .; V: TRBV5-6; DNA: TGTGCCAGCAGCAGAGGGACACAACGGACCGGGGAGCTGTTTTTT; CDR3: CASSRGTQRTGELFF
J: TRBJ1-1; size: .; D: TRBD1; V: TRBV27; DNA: TGTGCCAGCAGTTTTAGCGGGACAGGGATGAAGACTGAAGCTTTCTTT; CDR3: CASSFSGTGMKTEAFF
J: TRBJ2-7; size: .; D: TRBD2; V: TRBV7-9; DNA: TGTGCCAGCAGCTTGGTTTCCGGGACTAGCGGTGATGACGAGCAGTACTTC; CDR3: CASSLVSGTSGDDEQYF
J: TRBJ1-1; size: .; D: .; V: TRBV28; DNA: TGTGCCAGCAGTTTACGGGACAATAGGGGTTTCACTGAAGCTTTCTTT; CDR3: CASSLRDNRGFTEAFF
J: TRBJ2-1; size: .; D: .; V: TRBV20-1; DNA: TGCAGTGCTAGTTGGGACTCTCTGGGTAATGAGCAGTTCTTC; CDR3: CSASWDSLGNEQFF
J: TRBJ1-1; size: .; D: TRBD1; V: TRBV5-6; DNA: TGTGCCAGCAGCTCCACAGGGGGGGGCACTGAAGCTTTCTTT; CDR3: CASSSTGGGTEAFF
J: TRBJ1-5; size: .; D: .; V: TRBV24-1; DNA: TGTGCCACCAGCCGTTCCTACGCTCAGCCCCAGCATTTT; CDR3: CATSRSYAQPQHF
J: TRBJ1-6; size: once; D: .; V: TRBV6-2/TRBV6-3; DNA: TGTGCCAGCAGTTACGATCTGGGGCCAAATTGGCCCCTCCACTTT; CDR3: CASSYDLGPNWPLHF
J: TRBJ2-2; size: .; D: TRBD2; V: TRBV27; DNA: TGTGCCAGCAGTTACGGACTAGCGGGAGACCCCGGGGAGCTGTTTTTT; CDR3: CASSYGLAGDPGELFF
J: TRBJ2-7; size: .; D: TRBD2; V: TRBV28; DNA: TGTGCCAGCTGCCCCGCGGGAGGCTCCTACGAGCAGTACTTC; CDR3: CASCPAGGSYEQYF
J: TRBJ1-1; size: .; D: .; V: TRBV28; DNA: TGTGCCAGCAGTGGGAGCGGGAACACTGAAGCTTTCTTT; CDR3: CASSGSGNTEAFF
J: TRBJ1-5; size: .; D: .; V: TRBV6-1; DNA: TGTGCCAGCAGTGCCTACCCGGACACTCTTAATCAGCCCCAGCATTTT; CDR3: CASSAYPDTLNQPQHF
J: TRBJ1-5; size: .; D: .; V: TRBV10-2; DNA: TGCGCCAGCAGTGAGGGAGCGGTTAGCAATCAGCCCCAGCATTTT; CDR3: CASSEGAVSNQPQHF
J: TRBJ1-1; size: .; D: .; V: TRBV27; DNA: TGTGCCAGCAGTTGGTCAGTCGGGATCACTGAAGCTTTCTTT; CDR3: CASSWSVGITEAFF
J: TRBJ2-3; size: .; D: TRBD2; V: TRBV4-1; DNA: TGCGCCAGCAGCCAAGAGCTGCGGGAGGGCAGTACGCAGTATTTT; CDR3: CASSQELREGSTQYF
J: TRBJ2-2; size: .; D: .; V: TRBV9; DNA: TGTGCCAGCAGCGTAGAGGAGAGACGTACGGCCGGGGAGCTGTTTTTT; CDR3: CASSVEERRTAGELFF